This TCR beta chain was observed in a study of T cell repertoires in cytomegalovirus infection. Study-level background: Indications came from public TCR beta signatures; they pointed to CMV infection and to a matching HLA type.

This clonotype was seen only a few times. Its specificity is unknown. Points from the study as a whole: Summed frequency of shared TCR beta families picked out CMV carriers who also had the relevant HLA.

TCRdb processed the reads anew with MiXCR; each CDR3 protein has one entry. The sample has some 480,000 distinct CDR3 sequences; about 33% are singletons. CDR3 length: 12 amino acids. CDR1 is MNHNS and CDR2 is SASEGT in the germline V gene. V lost 11 bases and J lost 0, with 9 bases in between. The chain carries TRBV6-1 and TRBJ2-3; the D is unclear. The sample consisted of cultured PBMCs, taken from culture after CMV antigen stimulation. The clonotype was recovered from a human donor in good health (CMV status not recorded). Some clones in this sample may be carry-over from other donors' samples. CDR3 nucleotides: TGTGCCTGCCAGGCTAGCACAGATACGCAGTATTTT. Residues: CACQASTDTQYF.